A single sample is the source of the 24 T cell receptor beta chains below, sequenced in a study of CD8 T cells in ankylosing spondylitis. Study-wide findings and caveats: The study identified a TCR beta motif of 7 or 8 highly homologous variants that appeared characteristic of ankylosing spondylitis blood.

For these TCRs, the target antigens are not known. One entry per CDR3 protein results from TCRdb running MiXCR on the 5' RACE reads. This table holds about 800,000 distinct CDR3 sequences, 10% to 15% found once. Sequencing was performed on blood, either unsorted or a sorted T cell fraction (not recorded which). These receptors were obtained from a male donor with ankylosing spondylitis.

This rearrangement joins TRBV20-1 to TRBJ2-7; D may match TRBD1 or TRBD2 (6 bases each). Trimming removed 3 bases at V and 2 bases at J, with 14 bases between. Germline V gene data show CDR1 as DFQATT and CDR2 as SNEGSKA (reference sequence). This CDR3 region has 14 residues. CDR3 DNA sequence: TGCAGTGCTAGGGATGGCCGGGGGCCCTACGAGCAGTACTTC. Amino acid sequence: CSARDGRGPYEQYF.

The chain employs TRBV6-2 or TRBV6-3 and TRBJ1-4; weak D call: TRBD1 (6 bases). This CDR3 contains 14 residues. Per germline, CDR1 MNHEY and CDR2 SVGEGT. Trimming shortened V by 6 bases and J by 5 bases, and 13 bases separated the two germline ends. The CDR3 loop reads CASRPGQYNEKLFF. The CDR3 region has the DNA TGTGCCAGCAGACCTGGACAGTACAATGAAAAACTGTTTTTT.

The CDR3: CATRRSSNSYEQYF. CDR3 nucleotide sequence: TGTGCCACGAGACGGTCTTCTAACTCCTACGAGCAGTACTTC. The rearrangement joins TRBV10-3 to TRBJ2-7, with D unresolved. The CDR3 is 14 amino acids. With 10 bases removed from V and 0 bases from J, the gap between germline ends came to 16 bases. CDR1 ENHRY and CDR2 SYGVKD come from the germline V gene.

This clonotype was detected a few times. The rearrangement uses TRBV9 and TRBJ2-5; D may be TRBD2 (5 bases). The CDR3 contains 16 residues. The germline gives CDR1 SGDLS, CDR2 YYNGEE. Trimming stripped 0 bases from V and 2 bases from J, with 14 bases between. CDR3 sequence (DNA): TGTGCCAGCAGCGTAGTGCCGGCTAGCCTACAAGAGACCCAGTACTTC. The encoded protein is CASSVVPASLQETQYF. Full variable domain (rest looked up from reference TRBV9 and TRBJ2-5): DSGVTQTPKHLITATGQRVTLRCSPRSGDLSVYWYQQSLDQGLQFLIQYYNGEERAKGNILERFSAQQFPDLHSELNLSSLELGDSALYFCASSVVPASLQETQYFGPGTRLLVL.

This clonotype was recorded many times. This chain links TRBV12-3 or TRBV12-4 with TRBJ2-7; maybe TRBD2 (6 bases). The CDR3 spans 14 residues. Trimming cost V 3 bases and J 0 bases, with 9 bases left between them. CDR3 sequence (DNA): TGTGCCAGCAGTTTGGGAGGACCCTCCTACGAGCAGTACTTC. The encoded protein is CASSLGGPSYEQYF.

This sequence joins TRBV11-2 and TRBJ2-3; a possible D gene is TRBD2 (6 bases). This CDR3 spans 16 amino acids. Trimming took off 7 bases at V and 4 bases at J, with 21 bases between the two ends. CDR1 is SGHAT, CDR2 FQNNGV, per germline. CDR3 sequence reads: CASTRRVQGGADTQYF. DNA of the CDR3: TGTGCCAGCACCCGGCGGGTTCAGGGAGGTGCAGATACGCAGTATTTT. Full variable domain (missing parts from reference TRBV11-2 and TRBJ2-3): EAGVAQSPRYKIIEKRQSVAFWCNPISGHATLYWYQQILGQGPKLLIQFQNNGVVDDSQLPKDRFSAERLKGVDSTLKIQPAKLEDSAVYLCASTRRVQGGADTQYFGPGTRLTVL.

The chain is built from TRBV5-5 and TRBJ1-1; D uncertain. CDR1 is SGHKS, CDR2 YYEKEE, per germline (reference sequence). There are 16 residues in the CDR3. V was shortened by 6 bases and J by 3 bases, with 21 bases between the two germline ends. The CDR3 DNA sequence: TGTGCCAGCATCGTGGCCTCTTACATGGGAGACACTGAAGCTTTCTTT. It is translated as CASIVASYMGDTEAFF.

The J gene is TRBJ2-1, the V gene TRBV7-9; D possibly corresponds to TRBD2 (6 bases). Germline V CDR1 and CDR2: SEHNR, FQNEAQ (reference sequence). The CDR3 length is 14 residues. V was cut by 4 bases and J by 4 bases, with 11 bases left in between. CDR3 coding DNA: TGTGCCAGCAGCTATCCCCGGGGGTACAATGAGCAGTTCTTC. This encodes CASSYPRGYNEQFF.

This clonotype has at least ten counts. The chain couples TRBV7-7 to TRBJ2-5; possible D gene TRBD2, 5 bases. The CDR3 consists of 13 residues. Germline V gene lookup returns CDR1 SSHAT and CDR2 FNYEAQ (reference sequence). The CDR3 bases are TGTGCTAGCGCTAGCAACGAAGGGGAGACCCAGTACTTC. Its protein product is CASASNEGETQYF.

This clonotype was found a few times. The chain couples TRBV7-2 to TRBJ1-6; the D gene is possibly TRBD1 (6 bases). The CDR3 runs to 14 residues. CDR1 and CDR2 from the germline V gene are SGHTA and FQGNSA. The V end lost 5 bases, the J end lost 9 bases, and 14 bases lay between the germline ends. As DNA, the CDR3 is TGTGCCAGCAGCCAACAGGGTGTTAGTTCACCCCTCCACTTT. As protein: CASSQQGVSSPLHF.

This clonotype was counted many times. The rearrangement joins TRBV5-1 to TRBJ2-5; perhaps TRBD1 as D (5 bases). This CDR3 region has 14 residues. V dropped 2 bases and J dropped 1 base, with 9 bases sitting between them. CDR1 and CDR2 (germline): SGHRS, YFSETQ. For the CDR3, the DNA is TGCGCCAGCAGCTTTACAGGACCCCAAGAGACCCAGTACTTC. This sequence encodes CASSFTGPQETQYF.

This chain joins TRBV20-1 and TRBJ1-5; TRBD1 might be the D (5 bases). Germline values: CDR1 DFQATT, CDR2 SNEGSKA (reference sequence). This CDR3 is 12 amino acids long. Between the trimmed V and J ends, which lost 6 bases and 6 bases, there was a span of 12 bases. CDR3 loop: CSAATGSQPQHF. The CDR3 DNA reads as TGCAGTGCAGCTACAGGTAGTCAGCCCCAGCATTTT.

This clonotype was recorded a few times. The V gene is TRBV7-2, the J gene TRBJ2-1; 11 nucleotides align to TRBD1. After removal of 2 bases from V and 3 bases from J, the junction contained 3 bases not matched to a gene. The CDR3 contains 16 residues. Per the germline V gene, CDR1 is SGHTA and CDR2 is FQGNSA. The CDR3 spells CASSLSGTGGYNEQFF. CDR3 nucleotides: TGTGCCAGCAGCTTATCCGGGACAGGGGGCTACAATGAGCAGTTCTTC.

This clonotype was detected many times. The V and J genes are TRBV5-1 and TRBJ2-2; maybe TRBD2 (5 bases). Germline loops: CDR1 SGHRS, CDR2 YFSETQ. The length of the CDR3 is 15 residues. Trimming stripped 0 bases from V and 4 bases from J, with 10 bases between. CDR3 nucleotides: TGCGCCAGCAGCTTGGTTAGTGCGGGCACCGGGGAGCTGTTTTTT. Protein sequence: CASSLVSAGTGELFF.

This clonotype has ten or more counts. The J gene is TRBJ2-3, the V gene TRBV20-1; no clear D gene. The length of the CDR3 is 13 residues. V dropped 6 bases and J dropped 2 bases, with 12 bases sitting between them. CDR1 is DFQATT, CDR2 SNEGSKA, per germline (reference sequence). The CDR3 nucleotides read TGCAGTGCCTCCCCCAGGTACACAGATACGCAGTATTTT. Translation gives CSASPRYTDTQYF.

V gene TRBV20-1 combines with J gene TRBJ1-3; tentative D call: TRBD1 (5 bases). V lost 0 bases and J lost 6, with 12 bases in between. There are 14 residues in the CDR3. Germline CDR1 is DFQATT and CDR2 is SNEGSKA (reference sequence). This chain's CDR3 is CSARDPKTANTIYF. The CDR3 DNA is TGCAGTGCTAGAGACCCCAAGACAGCAAACACCATATATTTT.

This clonotype was picked up many times. The chain has TRBV5-1 and TRBJ2-1; possible D gene TRBD1, 5 bases. Trimming took off 4 bases at V and 10 bases at J, with 15 bases between the two ends. This CDR3 contains 13 residues. Looked up from germline, CDR1 is SGHRS and CDR2 is YFSETQ. The CDR3 protein is CASSIGARAEQFF. Here the CDR3 DNA reads TGCGCCAGCAGCATTGGGGCCAGGGCGGAGCAGTTCTTC.

The V gene is TRBV7-2, the J gene TRBJ1-5; the D is unclear. V was shortened by 0 bases and J by 7 bases, with 7 bases between the two germline ends. From germline, CDR1 is SGHTA and CDR2 FQGNSA. CDR3 length equals 13 residues. The DNA of the CDR3 is TGTGCCAGCAGCTTAGCGTCGTGGCAGCCCCAGCATTTT. Translation: CASSLASWQPQHF. The whole variable domain, filled in from reference TRBV7-2 and TRBJ1-5, reads GAGVSQSPSNKVTEKGKDVELRCDPISGHTALYWYRQSLGQGLEFLIYFQGNSAPDKSGLPSDRFSAERTGGSVSTLTIQRTQQEDSAVYLCASSLASWQPQHFGDGTRLSIL.

This clonotype was detected only a few times. The chain is built from TRBV30 and TRBJ1-1, with D possibly TRBD1 on 5 matching bases. Trimming took off 4 bases at V and 8 bases at J, with 20 bases between the two ends. CDR1 and CDR2 (germline): GTSNPN, SVGIG (reference sequence). The CDR3 sequence is 14 residues long. This chain's CDR3 is CAWTPRGFRPEAFF. DNA for the CDR3: TGTGCCTGGACCCCACGGGGGTTTCGACCCGAAGCTTTCTTT.

This chain's CDR3 is CASSLALWERNTGELFF. The CDR3 nucleotides are TGTGCCAGCAGCTTAGCGTTGTGGGAGAGAAACACCGGGGAGCTGTTTTTT. This chain links TRBV7-6 with TRBJ2-2, with a tentative D call TRBD2 (5 bases). CDR1 and CDR2 (germline): SGHVS, FNYEAQ. The CDR3 runs to 17 residues. Trimming left V 0 bases short and J 2 bases short, with 13 bases between.

The rearrangement joins TRBV10-3 to TRBJ1-1; a possible D gene is TRBD1 (6 bases). Germline V gene lookup returns CDR1 ENHRY and CDR2 SYGVKD. The CDR3 extends over 14 amino acids. V was pared by 4 bases and J by 3 bases, with 12 bases between. CDR3 amino acids: CAISARGVDTEAFF. Here the CDR3 DNA reads TGTGCCATCAGTGCGAGGGGGGTTGACACTGAAGCTTTCTTT.

This clonotype was picked up a small number of times. The chain carries TRBV30 and TRBJ2-7; 8 nucleotides match TRBD2. The germline CDR1 and CDR2 sequences are GTSNPN and SVGIG (reference sequence). The CDR3 extends over 10 amino acids. Trimming removed 6 bases from V and 5 bases from J; junction bases left unmatched: 0. The CDR3 region is CACSGNEQYF. Written as DNA, the CDR3 is TGTGCCTGTAGCGGGAACGAGCAGTACTTC.

This clonotype was detected ten times or more. The V call is TRBV20-1, the J call TRBJ2-3, with 7 bases that match TRBD2. The V and J ends lost 5 bases and 9 bases, in that order; junction bases with no gene match: 14. The length of the CDR3 is 14 residues. Germline V gene lookup returns CDR1 DFQATT and CDR2 SNEGSKA (reference sequence). The CDR3 nucleotides read TGCAGTGCTGGCCTCGGCGGGGGTACAACGACGCAGTATTTT. Translated, it gives CSAGLGGGTTTQYF.

This clonotype was counted a few times. This rearrangement joins TRBV9 to TRBJ2-1, with 8 bases fitting TRBD2. The CDR3 extends over 16 amino acids. CDR1 is SGDLS, CDR2 YYNGEE, per germline. J lost 0 bases, V lost 0 bases, and 2 bases had no gene match. CDR3 in DNA: TGTGCCAGCAGCGTAGGCGGGGGGTACTCCTACAATGAGCAGTTCTTC. Protein product: CASSVGGGYSYNEQFF.